This is a list of T cell receptor beta chains from one sample in a study of blood T cell repertoires in COVID-19. This table comes from immunoSEQ multiplex PCR, and its TCRdb copy is limited to in-frame clones, with some not included. The table shows about 180,000 clones, with 85% occurring only once. Sequences were obtained from PBMCs or T cells enriched from blood (not recorded which). These receptors were collected from a man aged 35 to 55 who had recovered from COVID-19. CDR3s include the opening cysteine and the closing phenylalanine or tryptophan. The D gene is left open where the match is weak. A clone size is listed for some rows: how often the clone was seen (once, few, many), or a class if it is expanded.

V gene	clone size	D gene	J gene	CDR3 protein	CDR3 DNA
TRBV11-2	NA	NA	TRBJ1-3	CASSSPLGGNTIYF	TGTGCCAGCAGCTCCCCTCTCGGTGGAAACACCATATATTTT
TRBV7-9	few	NA	TRBJ1-6	CASSQGTTPLHF	TGTGCCAGCAGCCAGGGGACGACACCCCTCCACTTT
TRBV27	NA	TRBD1	TRBJ1-2	CASSSPGTGGAGGYTF	TGTGCCAGCAGCTCCCCCGGGACAGGGGGCGCGGGTGGCTACACCTTC
TRBV18	NA	TRBD1	TRBJ1-5	CASSALPGGAGSNQPQHF	TGTGCCAGCTCGGCCCTCCCAGGGGGCGCCGGGAGCAATCAGCCCCAGCATTTT
TRBV18	few	TRBD2	TRBJ2-3	CASSPTSGRTDTQYF	TGTGCCAGCTCACCCACTAGCGGGAGAACAGATACGCAGTATTTT
TRBV19	NA	NA	TRBJ1-5	CASSGGNQPQHF	TGTGCCTCCTCCGGGGGGAATCAGCCCCAGCATTTT
TRBV28	few	TRBD1	TRBJ1-5	CASRGAGGSWSQPQHF	TGTGCCAGCAGAGGGGCAGGGGGCAGTTGGAGTCAGCCCCAGCATTTT
TRBV12-5	once	NA	TRBJ1-6	CASGSEGGSPLHF	TGTGCTAGTGGTTCAGAGGGAGGTTCACCCCTCCACTTT
TRBV6-2/TRBV6-3	NA	TRBD2	TRBJ2-3	CASSPPGLDTDTQYF	TGTGCCAGCAGTCCCCCGGGACTAGACACAGATACGCAGTATTTT
TRBV28	NA	NA	TRBJ2-7	CASSLYRDSVYEQYF	TGTGCCAGCAGTTTATACCGGGACTCTGTCTACGAGCAGTACTTC
TRBV5-1	NA	TRBD1	TRBJ2-5	CASSLGVQGAETQYF	TGCGCCAGCAGCTTGGGAGTGCAGGGGGCAGAGACCCAGTACTTC
TRBV15	once	NA	TRBJ1-4	CATSRDRYEKLFF	TGTGCCACCAGCAGAGATCGTTATGAAAAACTGTTTTTT
TRBV19	NA	NA	TRBJ1-6	CATGWSGSPLHF	TGTGCCACAGGGTGGAGTGGTTCACCCCTCCACTTT
TRBV28	NA	TRBD2	TRBJ2-3	CASTLIGGRADLTQYF	TGTGCCAGCACCTTAATCGGCGGGAGGGCCGATCTGACGCAGTATTTT
TRBV12-3/TRBV12-4	NA	NA	TRBJ2-7	CASSSQGYEQYF	TGTGCCAGCAGTTCCCAGGGCTACGAGCAGTACTTC
TRBV9	NA	NA	TRBJ2-7	CASSPRFSDPYEQYF	TGTGCCAGCAGCCCCCGGTTTAGCGATCCCTACGAGCAGTACTTC
TRBV6-5	NA	NA	TRBJ2-2	CASSLPGTGAGELFF	TGTGCCAGCAGCCTACCGGGGACTGGGGCCGGGGAGCTGTTTTTT
TRBV15	NA	NA	TRBJ2-2	CATSRGQTLGELFF	TGTGCCACCAGCCGAGGACAGACTCTCGGGGAGCTGTTTTTT
TRBV6-5	few	TRBD2	TRBJ2-3	CASSYGTSDTDTQYF	TGTGCCAGCAGTTACGGGACTAGCGACACAGATACGCAGTATTTT
TRBV27	NA	NA	TRBJ1-1	CASSSLDYIAFF	TGTGCCAGCAGCTCACTAGATTATATAGCTTTCTTT
TRBV7-6	NA	TRBD1	TRBJ1-5	CASSLRGRDQPQHF	TGTGCCAGCAGCTTGAGGGGGCGGGATCAGCCCCAGCATTTT
TRBV6-5	few	NA	TRBJ1-5	CASWGRVDQPQHF	TGTGCCAGCTGGGGGAGGGTCGATCAGCCCCAGCATTTT
TRBV10-3	NA	NA	TRBJ1-4	CAISKTGLGEKLFF	TGTGCCATCAGTAAGACAGGACTTGGGGAAAAACTGTTTTTT
TRBV10-2	NA	TRBD1	TRBJ1-2	CASTRTGGVETF	TGCGCCAGCACCCGGACAGGGGGCGTCGAAACCTTC
TRBV5-6	NA	NA	TRBJ2-2	CASSFPAIGELFF	TGTGCCAGCAGCTTCCCAGCGATCGGGGAGCTGTTTTTT
TRBV6-5	NA	TRBD1	TRBJ1-1	CASSYFQGDNTEAFF	TGTGCCAGCAGTTACTTCCAGGGGGATAATACTGAAGCTTTCTTT
TRBV4-2	NA	TRBD1	TRBJ1-2	CASSQDYGTEYGYTF	TGTGCCAGCAGCCAAGATTACGGGACAGAGTATGGCTACACCTTC
TRBV20-1	NA	NA	TRBJ1-1	CSGGMNTEAFF	TGCAGTGGGGGCATGAACACTGAAGCTTTCTTT
TRBV9	once	TRBD1	TRBJ1-1	CASSFLSQGADEAFF	TGTGCCAGCAGCTTTCTTTCCCAGGGGGCGGACGAAGCTTTCTTT
TRBV30	NA	NA	TRBJ1-6	CAWSVQGRNSPLHF	TGTGCCTGGAGTGTACAAGGGAGGAATTCACCCCTCCACTTT
TRBV21-1	NA	NA	TRBJ1-5	CASKGTGWSHNQPQHF	TGTGCCAGCAAGGGGACAGGGTGGTCGCACAATCAGCCCCAGCATTTT
TRBV5-1	NA	NA	TRBJ2-7	CASSSFSEGASEQYF	TGCGCCAGCAGCTCTTTCTCGGAGGGGGCGTCCGAGCAGTACTTC
TRBV2	NA	NA	TRBJ2-7	CASSDLAYEQYF	TGTGCCAGCAGTGACCTCGCCTACGAGCAGTACTTC